This T cell receptor beta chain comes out of a study of T cell repertoires in cytomegalovirus infection. The overall study: Through public TCR beta signatures, both CMV infection and matching HLA type were indicated.

Study-wide results and caveats: The response measured ex vivo was dominated by TCR beta clonotypes (HLA-C-restricted and CMV-specific). Cumulative public TCR beta family frequency identified CMV carriers with the relevant HLA.

A single record per CDR3 protein comes from TCRdb applying MiXCR to the reads. This sample has roughly 630,000 distinct CDR3 sequences, with 20% to 25% found just once. On this clonotype: The antigen remains unidentified.

CDR1 is SNHLY, CDR2 FYNNEI, per germline. This CDR3 is 14 amino acids long. V lost 10 bases to trimming and J lost 7 bases; unmatched junction nucleotides: 10. This receptor was identified in a human donor in good health (CMV status not recorded). Some clones in this sample may be carry-over from other donors' samples. Input material: CD8+ T cells from PBMCs. The rearrangement joins TRBV2 to TRBJ2-2; 9 nucleotides agree with TRBD1. CDR3 in amino acids: CAIKDRGTNGELFF. CDR3 coding DNA: TGTGCCATCAAGGACAGGGGTACAAACGGGGAGCTGTTTTTT.